A single sample is the source of the 21 T cell receptor beta chains below, sequenced in a study of vaccination effects on CD4 cells after COVID-19. What these receptors recognize is not known. The repertoire was sequenced with immunoSEQ multiplex PCR; TCRdb's copy has only in-frame clones and lacks some. Of about 39,000 clones listed, about 70% are singletons. Following a roughly 11-day culture, CD4+ T cells were purified. Participants each got two BNT162b2 or mRNA-1273 vaccine doses. The material was CD4+ T cells from PBMCs cultured without peptide, obtained after COVID-19 vaccination. Source of these receptors: a human donor who received a COVID-19 vaccine.

The gene calls are TRBV24-1 and TRBJ2-2, with a weak D call TRBD1 (5 bases). CDR1 is KGHDR, CDR2 SFDVKD, per germline. Between the trimmed V and J ends, which lost 4 bases and 0 bases, there was a span of 11 bases. The CDR3 extends over 16 amino acids. In nucleotides, the CDR3 is TGTGCCACCAGTGACCTGGACACAACGAACACCGGGGAGCTGTTTTTT. As protein: CATSDLDTTNTGELFF.

The chain couples TRBV10-3 to TRBJ2-1, with TRBD2 identical over 7 bases. Germline CDR1 reads ENHRY; CDR2 reads SYGVKD. Trimming at V came to 7 bases and at J to 0 bases, leaving 15 bases not matched to a gene. The CDR3 consists of 18 residues. In nucleotides, the CDR3 is TGTGCCATCACTTCAACCGGGGGGAGAGGACTCTCCTACAATGAGCAGTTCTTC. It yields the protein CAITSTGGRGLSYNEQFF.

The chain links TRBV10-1 to TRBJ1-1; 7 positions agree with TRBD1. This CDR3 spans 15 amino acids. Germline trimming cut 4 bases from V and 0 bases from J; bases unmatched to any gene: 5. Germline values: CDR1 WNHNN, CDR2 SYGVQD (reference sequence). The CDR3 bases are TGCGCCAGCAGTGCCCGACAGGGATTGAACACTGAAGCTTTCTTT. It is translated as CASSARQGLNTEAFF.

This clone is deemed medium-sized (0.01 to 0.1%). The rearrangement uses TRBV18 and TRBJ2-7, with 8 positions matching TRBD2. Germline V lookup: CDR1 KGHSH, CDR2 LQKENI. Trimming at V came to 0 bases and at J to 2 bases, leaving 3 bases not matched to a gene. This CDR3 comprises 15 residues. CDR3 DNA sequence: TGTGCCAGCTCACCACCGGCAGCGGGAGCCTACGAGCAGTACTTC. Encoded protein: CASSPPAAGAYEQYF.

The chain carries TRBV4-1 and TRBJ2-5; D remains unclear. CDR3 length: 13 amino acids. The germline gives CDR1 MGHRA, CDR2 YSYEKL. The V end lost 0 bases, the J end lost 7 bases, and 9 bases lay between the germline ends. CDR3 DNA: TGCGCCAGCAGCCAAGATCTAGTAGGGACCCAGTACTTC. It specifies CASSQDLVGTQYF.

The J gene is TRBJ1-1, the V gene TRBV3-1 (or the pseudogene TRBV3-2); D is perhaps TRBD1 (5 bases). The CDR3 length is 14 residues. V lost 1 base to trimming and J lost 4 bases, with 10 bases between them. Germline V gives CDR1 LGHDT, CDR2 YNNKEL (reference sequence). The CDR3 spells CASSQGAGSTEAFF. DNA for the CDR3: TGTGCCAGCAGCCAAGGGGCAGGGAGCACTGAAGCTTTCTTT.

The rearrangement uses TRBV5-1 and TRBJ2-3; 10 bases fit TRBD2. Germline V CDR1 and CDR2: SGHRS, YFSETQ. The V and J ends lost 5 bases and 3 bases, in that order; junction bases with no gene match: 3. CDR3 size: 14 residues. CDR3 DNA: TGCGCCAGCAGTCGGACTAGCGGTACAGATACGCAGTATTTT. Its translation: CASSRTSGTDTQYF.

A note on this clone: Other DNA sequences from this sample encode an identical CDR3 as well. The V call is TRBV18, the J call TRBJ2-5; TRBD2 might be the D (5 bases). Germline values: CDR1 KGHSH, CDR2 LQKENI. The CDR3 has 13 residues. Trimming shortened V by 0 bases and J by 4 bases, and 6 bases separated the two germline ends. The CDR3 is CASSPPGRETQYF. In nucleotides, the CDR3 is TGTGCCAGCTCACCACCGGGGAGAGAGACCCAGTACTTC.

This chain uses TRBV6-1 with TRBJ1-1; maybe TRBD1 (5 bases). This CDR3 is 13 amino acids long. V was clipped by 3 bases and J by 3 bases, with 8 bases between them. Per the germline V gene, CDR1 is MNHNS and CDR2 is SASEGT. The CDR3 protein is CASSEGEHTEAFF. The DNA of the CDR3 is TGTGCCAGCAGTGAGGGGGAGCACACTGAAGCTTTCTTT.

J is TRBJ1-2 and V is TRBV7-9; 8 bases fit TRBD1. This CDR3 spans 15 amino acids. Per germline, CDR1 SEHNR and CDR2 FQNEAQ (reference sequence). J lost 2 bases, V lost 1 base, and 3 bases had no gene match. CDR3 sequence (DNA): TGTGCCAGCAGCTTAGGGACAGGGCCCAACTATGGCTACACCTTC. As protein: CASSLGTGPNYGYTF.

This clone was seen only a few times. The chain has TRBV19 and TRBJ1-3; D might be TRBD1 (5 bases). CDR1 and CDR2 (germline): LNHDA, SQIVND (reference sequence). The CDR3 spans 16 residues. Trimming took off 3 bases at V and 3 bases at J, with 15 bases between the two ends. CDR3 bases: TGTGCCAGTAGTATTATGGGGGAAGGCCTTGGAAACACCATATATTTT. Protein sequence: CASSIMGEGLGNTIYF.

This chain uses TRBV3-1 (or the pseudogene TRBV3-2) with TRBJ1-3; D is ambiguous. The length of the CDR3 is 13 residues. In germline, CDR1 is LGHDT, CDR2 YNNKEL (reference sequence). V was shortened by 5 bases and J by 4 bases, with 9 bases between the two germline ends. The CDR3 DNA follows: TGTGCCAGCAGCGGGTCAGGCGGAAACACCATATATTTT. Its protein product is CASSGSGGNTIYF.

This chain uses TRBV3-1 (or the pseudogene TRBV3-2) with TRBJ2-1; tentative D call: TRBD1 (6 bases). Trimming removed 1 base from V and 4 bases from J, with 8 bases in between. This CDR3 is built from 14 residues. In germline, CDR1 is LGHDT, CDR2 YNNKEL (reference sequence). CDR3 sequence: CASSQAGQYNEQFF. The CDR3 region has the DNA TGTGCCAGCAGCCAAGCCGGACAGTACAATGAGCAGTTCTTC.

The chain employs TRBV6-5 and TRBJ1-3; TRBD1 is a possible D gene (5 bases). V was clipped by 2 bases and J by 0 bases, with 11 bases between them. Germline loops: CDR1 MNHEY, CDR2 SVGAGI. This CDR3 spans 16 amino acids. The CDR3 DNA reads as TGTGCCAGCAGTTACGGGGACGGAATCTCTGGAAACACCATATATTTT. Its protein is CASSYGDGISGNTIYF.

In this sample, this clone turned up a few times. This chain connects TRBV5-1 to TRBJ2-7, with D uncertain. The V and J ends lost 4 bases and 3 bases respectively, with 14 bases between them. CDR3 length: 14 amino acids. Germline CDR1 and CDR2: SGHRS and YFSETQ. The CDR3 sequence: CASSLGELNYEQYF. The CDR3 DNA reads as TGCGCCAGCAGCCTAGGTGAATTAAACTACGAGCAGTACTTC.

The rearrangement links TRBV4-1 to TRBJ2-4, with 12 bases identical to TRBD1. The CDR3 is 16 residues long. Germline V CDR1 and CDR2: MGHRA, YSYEKL. The junction had 8 bases not matched to a gene; V was cut back by 2 bases and J by 9 bases. The CDR3 protein is CASSQPGQGALGIQYF. The CDR3 DNA sequence: TGCGCCAGCAGCCAACCGGGACAGGGGGCATTGGGCATTCAGTACTTC.

This CDR3 reads CASSLRDRDSPLHF. The CDR3 coding sequence is TGTGCCAGCAGTCTCCGGGACAGGGATTCACCCCTCCACTTT. The chain joins TRBV6-5 to TRBJ1-6; 9 bases agree with TRBD1. This CDR3 region has 14 residues. J gave up 8 bases and V 5 bases, and 4 bases lay outside the gene matches. Germline V CDR1 and CDR2: MNHEY, SVGAGI.

This clone occurred a few times. V is TRBV3-1 (or the pseudogene TRBV3-2) and J is TRBJ2-7, with 10 bases identical to TRBD2. This CDR3 is built from 18 residues. V was pared by 4 bases and J by 3 bases, with 15 bases of the junction left unmatched. Per the germline V gene, CDR1 is LGHDT and CDR2 is YNNKEL (reference sequence). The CDR3 spells CASSLSVGSGGVRYEQYF. The CDR3 DNA sequence: TGTGCCAGCAGCCTGTCCGTAGGGAGCGGGGGGGTCCGCTACGAGCAGTACTTC.

This clone is classed as medium-sized. The chain couples TRBV7-9 to TRBJ2-7, with D possibly matching TRBD2 (6 bases). The CDR3 covers 16 residues. CDR1 is SEHNR, CDR2 FQNEAQ, per germline (reference sequence). V lost 5 bases to trimming and J lost 0 bases, with 17 bases between them. The CDR3 protein is CASSPKMAGTSYEQYF. The CDR3 DNA follows: TGTGCCAGCAGCCCCAAGATGGCGGGAACCTCCTACGAGCAGTACTTC. Variable domain in full (rest from reference TRBV7-9 and TRBJ2-7): DTGVSQNPRHKITKRGQNVTFRCDPISEHNRLYWYRQTLGQGPEFLTYFQNEAQLEKSRLLSDRFSAERPKGSFSTLEIQRTEQGDSAMYLCASSPKMAGTSYEQYFGPGTRLTVT.

This clone has only a few counts. The chain employs TRBV5-1 and TRBJ1-5, with D unclear. The CDR3 spans 14 residues. Looked up from germline, CDR1 is SGHRS and CDR2 is YFSETQ. V was trimmed by 1 base and J by 4 bases, leaving 9 bases between them. CDR3 sequence (DNA): TGCGCCAGCAGCTTGACACCGCATAATCAGCCCCAGCATTTT. This sequence encodes CASSLTPHNQPQHF.

For the CDR3, the DNA is TGTGCCAGCAGCTTAGAACGGTTAGGACTTACGAACACCGGGGAGCTGTTTTTT. Its translation: CASSLERLGLTNTGELFF. V is TRBV11-3 and J is TRBJ2-2; tentatively, D is TRBD2 (5 bases). Germline V gene data show CDR1 as SGHNT and CDR2 as YENEEA. The CDR3 totals 18 residues. The V gene lost 0 bases and the J gene lost 0 bases, with 14 bases spanning the gap.